This T cell receptor beta chain was obtained from a study of shared clonotypes between healthy human individuals. Study conclusions and caveats: A generally larger estimated richness was seen in naive subsets than in memory subsets.

Trimming shortened V by 6 bases and J by 6 bases, and 15 bases separated the two germline ends. The CDR3 covers 13 residues. Germline V gene sequence: CDR1 MNHEY, CDR2 SMNVEV (reference sequence). This clone was picked up one time. Antigen specificity is unknown. CD45RO-negative CD8 cells positively selected for CCR7 made up the naive population, which excluded terminally differentiated effector memory CD45RA+ cells. In the original workflow: ImmunoSEQ sequences covered only the junction and lacked quality scores; filtering therefore differed. Libraries were prepared by immunoSEQ multiplex PCR; TCRdb keeps only in-frame clonotypes and omits some of them. V and J calls and clone size are those listed in that table; D and trimming were worked out from the DNA. This sample has hundreds of thousands of clones, with around 95% found just once.

The source is a woman in her twenties or thirties in good health. Sequenced sample: naive CD8+ T cells sorted from blood. J is TRBJ2-7 and V is TRBV27, with D uncertain. The CDR3 DNA is TGTGCCAGCAGCCCAATCAGATGGGGCGAGCAGTACTTC. Amino acid sequence: CASSPIRWGEQYF.